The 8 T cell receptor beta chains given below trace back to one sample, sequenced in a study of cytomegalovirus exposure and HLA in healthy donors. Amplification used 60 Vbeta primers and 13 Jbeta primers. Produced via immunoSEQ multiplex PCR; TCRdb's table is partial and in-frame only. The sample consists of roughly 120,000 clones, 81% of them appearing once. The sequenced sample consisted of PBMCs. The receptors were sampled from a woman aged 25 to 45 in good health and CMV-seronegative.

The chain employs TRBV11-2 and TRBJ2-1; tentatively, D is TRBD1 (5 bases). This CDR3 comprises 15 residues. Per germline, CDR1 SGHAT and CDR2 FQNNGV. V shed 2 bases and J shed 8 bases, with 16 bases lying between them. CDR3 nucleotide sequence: TGTGCCAGCAGCTTAAGGTACAGGCCTGGGGATGAGCAGTTCTTC. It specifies CASSLRYRPGDEQFF.

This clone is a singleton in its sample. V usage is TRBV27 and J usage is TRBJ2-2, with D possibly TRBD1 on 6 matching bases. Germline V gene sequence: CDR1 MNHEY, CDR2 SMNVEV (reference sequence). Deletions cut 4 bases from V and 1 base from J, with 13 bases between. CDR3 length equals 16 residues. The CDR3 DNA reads TGTGCCAGCAGTTCTTCAGGGGTCCTGAACACCGGGGAGCTGTTTTTT. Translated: CASSSSGVLNTGELFF.

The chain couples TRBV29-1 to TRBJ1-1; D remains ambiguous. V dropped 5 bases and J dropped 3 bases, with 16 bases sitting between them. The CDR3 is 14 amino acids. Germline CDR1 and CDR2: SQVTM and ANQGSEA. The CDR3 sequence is CSVQRMQRDTEAFF. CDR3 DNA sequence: TGCAGCGTTCAAAGGATGCAGAGGGACACTGAAGCTTTCTTT.

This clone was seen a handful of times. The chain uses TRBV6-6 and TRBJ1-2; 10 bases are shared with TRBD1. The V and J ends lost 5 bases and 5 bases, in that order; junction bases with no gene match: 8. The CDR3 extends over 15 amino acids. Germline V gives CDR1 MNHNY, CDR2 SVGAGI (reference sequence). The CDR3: CASSDRGQGFYGYTF. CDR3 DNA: TGTGCCAGCAGTGACCGGGGACAGGGGTTTTATGGCTACACCTTC.

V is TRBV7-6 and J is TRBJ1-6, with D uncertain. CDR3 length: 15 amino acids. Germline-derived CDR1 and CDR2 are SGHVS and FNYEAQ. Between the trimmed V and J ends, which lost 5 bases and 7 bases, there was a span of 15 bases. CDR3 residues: CASSPVDSRNSPLHF. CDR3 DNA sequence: TGTGCCAGCAGCCCGGTAGACTCCCGGAATTCACCCCTCCACTTT.

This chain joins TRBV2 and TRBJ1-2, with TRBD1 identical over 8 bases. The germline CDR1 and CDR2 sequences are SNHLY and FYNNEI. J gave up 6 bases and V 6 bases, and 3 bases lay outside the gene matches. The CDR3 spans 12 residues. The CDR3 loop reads CASRTGVDGYTF. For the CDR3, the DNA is TGTGCCAGCAGGACAGGGGTAGATGGCTACACCTTC.

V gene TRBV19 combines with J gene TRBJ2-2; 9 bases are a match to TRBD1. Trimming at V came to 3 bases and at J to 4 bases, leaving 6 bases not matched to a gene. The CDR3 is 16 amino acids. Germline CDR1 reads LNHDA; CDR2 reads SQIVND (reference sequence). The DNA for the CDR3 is TGTGCCAGTAGTATCACAGGGGGCGCGGTCACCGGGGAGCTGTTTTTT. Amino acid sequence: CASSITGGAVTGELFF.

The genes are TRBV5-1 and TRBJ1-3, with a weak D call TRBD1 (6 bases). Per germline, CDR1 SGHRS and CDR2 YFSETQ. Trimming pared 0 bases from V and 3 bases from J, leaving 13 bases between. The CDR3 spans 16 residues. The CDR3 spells CASSLGNTGYGNTIYF. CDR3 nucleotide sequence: TGCGCCAGCAGCTTGGGAAATACAGGGTATGGAAACACCATATATTTT.